This entry lists 7 T cell receptor beta chains sequenced from one sample in a study of metastatic and nonmetastatic thyroid tumors. Nobody among the patients had been given any treatment before thyroid surgery. TCRdb called clones again from the PCR reads with MiXCR. In the table there are approximately 21,000 clones, just over 20% of which are singletons. Sequencing was carried out using blood. Receptor source: a female donor with papillary thyroid cancer or a benign thyroid nodule (not recorded which). Some clones in this sample may be carry-over from other donors' samples.

This clone was seen only a few times. The genes are TRBV28 and TRBJ2-7, with a tentative D call TRBD1 (5 bases). V was shortened by 6 bases and J by 3 bases, with 18 bases between the two germline ends. The CDR3 is 15 residues long. Per germline, CDR1 MDHEN and CDR2 SYDVKM. The CDR3 DNA reads TGTGCCAGCAGAGGATCAGGGATAAAAGGCTACGAGCAGTACTTC. This codes for CASRGSGIKGYEQYF.

This clone was picked up a small number of times. V is TRBV29-1 and J is TRBJ2-7; TRBD2 agrees at 10 bases. This CDR3 has 13 residues. CDR1 and CDR2 from the germline V gene are SQVTM and ANQGSEA. V gave up 5 bases and J gave up 4 bases; unmatched junction bases: 5. CDR3: CSVFSSGRYEQYF. The CDR3 DNA reads as TGCAGCGTTTTCTCTAGCGGGAGATACGAGCAGTACTTC.

This clone was counted only a few times. Compared with germline, one end of the junction differs, possibly owing to a read error. This CDR3 is also generated by other DNA sequences in the sample. The chain joins TRBV10-1 to TRBJ2-1, with a weak D call TRBD2 (6 bases). CDR1 and CDR2 from the germline V gene are WNHNN and SYGVQD (reference sequence). CDR3 length equals 13 residues. CDR3 DNA: TGCGCCAGCAGCCGGGGGACCTACAATGAACAGTTCTTC. Protein sequence: CASSRGTYNEQFF.

This clone has at least ten counts. Given a much more abundant clone one base away, this may be a read error. CDR3: CASNLSLGTLNF. The CDR3 nucleotides read TGTGCCAGCAATTTATCCTTAGGGACGCTCAACTTC. The rearrangement uses TRBV28 and TRBJ2-1; either TRBD1 or TRBD2 may fit D (5 bases each). Germline V lookup: CDR1 MDHEN, CDR2 SYDVKM. The CDR3 has 12 residues. Full variable domain (rest looked up from reference TRBV28 and TRBJ2-1): DVKVTQSSRYLVKRTGEKVFLECVQDMDHENMFWYRQDPGLGLRLIYFSYDVKMKEKGDIPEGYSVSREKKERFSLILESASTNQTSMYLCASNLSLGTLNFGPGTRLTVL.

This clone was recorded at least ten times. This rearrangement joins TRBV28 to TRBJ1-2, with D maybe TRBD1 (5 bases). Germline V lookup: CDR1 MDHEN, CDR2 SYDVKM. V was clipped by 10 bases and J by 2 bases, with 14 bases between them. This CDR3 region has 13 residues. The CDR3: CAITKGSNYGYTF. The CDR3 DNA follows: TGTGCCATCACGAAGGGGTCCAACTATGGCTACACCTTC.

The chain carries TRBV19 and TRBJ2-1; no clear D gene. Germline V CDR1 and CDR2: LNHDA, SQIVND (reference sequence). V lost 2 bases and J lost 4, with 12 bases in between. CDR3 size: 15 residues. CDR3 DNA: TGTGCCAGTAGTATAACTGTGGACGGTTACAATGAGCAGTTCTTC. Translation: CASSITVDGYNEQFF. The variable domain in full, with the rest retrieved from reference TRBV19 and TRBJ2-1, is DGGITQSPKYLFRKEGQNVTLSCEQNLNHDAMYWYRQDPGQGLRLIYYSQIVNDFQKGDIAEGYSVSREKKESFPLTVTSAQKNPTAFYLCASSITVDGYNEQFFGPGTRLTVL.

This clone was picked up many times. This sequence joins TRBV9 and TRBJ1-1, with a possible D match to TRBD1 (5 bases). The V and J ends lost 0 bases and 1 base respectively, with 16 bases between them. The length of the CDR3 is 17 residues. In germline, CDR1 is SGDLS, CDR2 YYNGEE. CDR3: CASSVDPGTGGNTEAFF. The CDR3 DNA reads as TGTGCCAGCAGCGTAGATCCAGGGACGGGCGGGAACACTGAAGCTTTCTTT.